Following are 18 T cell receptor beta chains from one sample sequenced in a study of cytomegalovirus exposure and HLA in healthy donors. The PCR contained 60 Vbeta and 13 Jbeta primers. Here immunoSEQ multiplex PCR was the method, and the copy in TCRdb shows in-frame clones only, minus some. The repertoire includes roughly 160,000 clones, approximately 73% of them detected once, and 5.4% sits in the top ten. Sequenced material: PBMCs. These receptors all come from a woman under 30 in good health and CMV-seropositive.

The chain carries TRBV7-9 and TRBJ1-1; TRBD1 matches 10 bases. This CDR3 region has 16 residues. Germline assignment: CDR1 SEHNR and CDR2 FQNEAQ (reference sequence). V gave up 5 bases and J gave up 3 bases; unmatched junction bases: 9. The CDR3 reads CASSARDRGRDTEAFF. CDR3 nucleotide sequence: TGTGCCAGCAGCGCCCGGGACAGGGGACGGGACACTGAAGCTTTCTTT.

In this sample, this clone turned up once. The chain links TRBV18 to TRBJ1-2; 9 nucleotides agree with TRBD1. The junction had 6 bases not matched to a gene; V was cut back by 0 bases and J by 4 bases. Germline lookup yields CDR1 KGHSH and CDR2 LQKENI. CDR3 length: 16 residues. CDR3 in DNA: TGTGCCAGCTCACCACCCCGGGACAGGGTAGGCTATGGCTACACCTTC. This translates into CASSPPRDRVGYGYTF.

This clone was seen more than once but under ten times. The V call is TRBV2, the J call TRBJ2-3; no firm D call. Trimming removed 4 bases at V and 0 bases at J, with 11 bases between. CDR3 length equals 15 residues. CDR1 and CDR2 from the germline V gene are SNHLY and FYNNEI. In DNA form, the CDR3 reads TGTGCCAGCAGTGTCGAAGCCACTAGCACAGATACGCAGTATTTT. Residues: CASSVEATSTDTQYF.

V usage is TRBV4-3 and J usage is TRBJ2-5, with unresolved D. The J call may be incorrect, as the DNA end agrees better with TRBJ2-7. CDR1 LGHNA and CDR2 YSLEER come from the germline V gene. This CDR3 is 13 amino acids long. CDR3 bases: TGCGCCAGCAGCCAAGATCCCCGCACCGAGCAGTACTTC. Its translation: CASSQDPRTEQYF.

The J gene is TRBJ2-5, the V gene TRBV7-3, with D possibly being TRBD2 (7 bases). This CDR3 is built from 16 residues. Trimming took 1 base from V and 4 from J, leaving 16 bases between them. Germline CDR1 SGHTA, CDR2 FQGTGA. CDR3 in DNA: TGTGCCAGCAGCTTAATGGGAGTGGGGGGGCCAGAGACCCAGTACTTC. It translates to CASSLMGVGGPETQYF.

The V and J genes are TRBV6-1 and TRBJ1-4; 8 bases are shared with TRBD1. In germline, CDR1 is MNHNS, CDR2 SASEGT. The CDR3 length is 16 residues. Losses at the gene ends were 4 bases for V and 4 bases for J; bases not matched to a gene: 8. The CDR3 DNA reads TGTGCCAGCAGTGTCGATCCGGGACAGGTTAATGAAAAACTGTTTTTT. Its protein product is CASSVDPGQVNEKLFF.

This chain connects TRBV7-9 to TRBJ1-6; no clear D. Trimming shortened V by 0 bases and J by 4 bases, and 10 bases separated the two germline ends. CDR1 is SEHNR, CDR2 FQNEAQ, per germline (reference sequence). This CDR3 has 16 residues. CDR3 loop: CASSLAREPYNSPLHF. The CDR3, as DNA: TGTGCCAGCAGCTTAGCCCGGGAGCCTTATAATTCACCCCTCCACTTT.

The chain employs TRBV6-1 and TRBJ1-5, with 10 nucleotides matching TRBD1. Per the germline V gene, CDR1 is MNHNS and CDR2 is SASEGT. The CDR3 runs 13 residues. The V gene end was trimmed by 6 bases and the J gene end by 6 bases; junction bases not matched to a gene: 2. The CDR3 protein is CASRTGGSQPQHF. CDR3 DNA: TGTGCCAGCAGGACAGGGGGCTCTCAGCCCCAGCATTTT.

J is TRBJ1-2 and V is TRBV2; 7 nucleotides agree with TRBD1. Per germline, CDR1 SNHLY and CDR2 FYNNEI. This CDR3 spans 15 amino acids. Losses at the gene ends were 3 bases for V and 3 bases for J; bases not matched to a gene: 7. The CDR3: CASSDLRGQDYGYTF. In DNA form, the CDR3 reads TGTGCCAGCAGTGATCTGAGGGGGCAGGACTATGGCTACACCTTC.

This sequence joins TRBV9 and TRBJ1-1; the D gene is possibly TRBD1 (6 bases). Per the germline V gene, CDR1 is SGDLS and CDR2 is YYNGEE. CDR3 size: 14 residues. V was shortened by 1 base and J by 2 bases, with 9 bases between the two germline ends. CDR3 protein: CASSVTGSNTEAFF. DNA of the CDR3: TGTGCCAGCAGCGTAACAGGGTCAAACACTGAAGCTTTCTTT.

This chain uses TRBV4-3 with TRBJ2-5; 7 bases fit TRBD1. The J call may be faulty, since TRBJ2-7 better matches the DNA end. The CDR3 loop spans 15 amino acids. Germline assignment: CDR1 LGHNA and CDR2 YSLEER. The CDR3 protein is CASSQDRGQFYEQYF. The CDR3 nucleotides are TGCGCCAGCAGCCAAGATCGGGGACAGTTCTACGAGCAGTACTTC.

The chain has TRBV9 and TRBJ2-6, with TRBD2 as a possible D gene (6 bases). The CDR3 totals 16 residues. V was shortened by 0 bases and J by 3 bases, with 10 bases between the two germline ends. Germline V gene sequence: CDR1 SGDLS, CDR2 YYNGEE. CDR3 residues: CASSVVSGVGANVLTF. The CDR3 bases are TGTGCCAGCAGCGTAGTTTCGGGGGTTGGGGCCAACGTCCTGACTTTC.

The chain recombines TRBV6-7 with TRBJ2-3, with a possible D match to TRBD1 (5 bases). TRBV6-7 is an ORF, with its function uncertain. The ends were cut back, 2 bases at V and 11 bases at J, with 26 bases in the middle. This CDR3 is 17 amino acids long. This CDR3 is CASSYRHQHRYAVLQYF. The CDR3 DNA is TGTGCCAGCAGTTACCGTCATCAACACAGGTACGCAGTGCTGCAGTATTTT.

V usage is TRBV28 and J usage is TRBJ2-7; TRBD1 agrees at 12 bases. The CDR3 sequence is 14 residues long. Germline lookup yields CDR1 MDHEN and CDR2 SYDVKM. V was pared by 5 bases and J by 7 bases, with 6 bases of the junction left unmatched. As DNA, the CDR3 is TGTGCCAGCAGTGTGGGACAGGGGGCGGGGGAGCAGTACTTC. Translated: CASSVGQGAGEQYF.

This chain connects TRBV12-5 to TRBJ2-2, with TRBD2 identical over 7 bases. The CDR3 has 18 residues. From germline, CDR1 is LGHNT and CDR2 FRNRAP. V trimming: 9 bases; J trimming: 5 bases; junction bases outside the gene matches: 21. The CDR3 DNA follows: TGTGCTAGCCGAAAAGCAAATGGGGGGGTAGGAGGGACCGGGGAGCTGTTTTTT. Amino acid sequence: CASRKANGGVGGTGELFF.

V usage is TRBV4-2 and J usage is TRBJ1-1; 8 positions match TRBD1. V lost 4 bases and J lost 3; bases outside the gene matches: 7. The V gene's germline CDR1 is LGHNA and CDR2 YNFKEQ. The CDR3 spans 15 residues. Here the CDR3 DNA reads TGTGCCAGCAGCCGGGGGACAGGAGAGGACACTGAAGCTTTCTTT. It yields the protein CASSRGTGEDTEAFF.

The chain recombines TRBV7-2 with TRBJ2-2; D uncertain. CDR1 and CDR2 (germline): SGHTA, FQGNSA. Trimming removed 5 bases at V and 8 bases at J, with 15 bases between. The CDR3 runs to 14 residues. CDR3 in amino acids: CASSQTYPTGELFF. CDR3 coding DNA: TGTGCCAGCAGCCAGACTTACCCTACAGGGGAGCTGTTTTTT.

The chain uses TRBV7-2 and TRBJ2-7; TRBD1 agrees at 10 bases. This CDR3 contains 16 residues. After removal of 4 bases from V and 4 bases from J, the junction contained 10 bases not matched to a gene. The germline CDR1 and CDR2 sequences are SGHTA and FQGNSA. The chain's CDR3 is CASSSQADRGLYEQYF. The CDR3 region has the DNA TGTGCCAGCAGCTCGCAGGCGGACAGGGGGTTGTACGAGCAGTACTTC.